One sample yielded the 4 T cell receptor beta chains listed below, sequenced in a study of shared clonotypes between healthy human individuals. Repertoires were generated with immunoSEQ multiplex PCR, while TCRdb's copy carries only in-frame clones and drops some. The table lists about 2.4 million clones, around nine tenths of them singletons. Sequencing used naive CD4+ T cells sorted from blood. Subset defined: CD45RA+ positively selected. The receptor source for this set is a man aged 18 to 30 in good health.

The CDR3 spells CSVEDPGGPGELFF. DNA of the CDR3: TGCAGCGTTGAAGATCCAGGGGGACCCGGGGAGCTGTTTTTT. This chain uses TRBV29-1 with TRBJ2-2; 7 nucleotides align to TRBD1. J was trimmed by 6 bases and V by 0 bases; bases with no gene match: 4. The CDR3 runs to 14 residues. CDR1 is SQVTM and CDR2 is ANQGSEA in the germline V gene.

The rearrangement links TRBV29-1 to TRBJ1-3; D is undetermined. Germline V lookup: CDR1 SQVTM, CDR2 ANQGSEA. V was pared by 2 bases and J by 6 bases, with 8 bases between. The CDR3 runs to 12 residues. CDR3 in DNA: TGCAGCGTTGAATCCAATCCAAACACCATATATTTT. Residues: CSVESNPNTIYF. Variable domain in full (rest from reference TRBV29-1 and TRBJ1-3): SAVISQKPSRDICQRGTSLTIQCQVDSQVTMMFWYRQQPGQSLTLIATANQGSEATYESGFVIDKFPISRPNLTFSTLTVSNMSPEDSSIYLCSVESNPNTIYFGEGSWLTVV.

The rearrangement uses TRBV7-9 and TRBJ1-1; 8 bases are a match to TRBD1. The CDR3 is made up of 16 amino acids. The germline gives CDR1 SEHNR, CDR2 FQNEAQ (reference sequence). The V gene end was trimmed by 0 bases and the J gene end by 3 bases; junction bases not matched to a gene: 6. The CDR3 protein is CASSLARTGPYTEAFF. The CDR3 DNA is TGTGCCAGCAGCTTAGCGCGGACAGGGCCATACACTGAAGCTTTCTTT.

On this clone: Additional DNA sequences in this sample encode the identical CDR3. This rearrangement joins TRBV6-1 to TRBJ1-1, with D possibly being TRBD1 (6 bases). The ends were cut back, 6 bases at V and 1 base at J, with 9 bases in the middle. Per the germline V gene, CDR1 is MNHNS and CDR2 is SASEGT. The CDR3 extends over 13 amino acids. The CDR3 protein is CASSGQPNTEAFF. The CDR3 bases are TGTGCCAGCAGCGGACAGCCGAACACTGAAGCTTTCTTT.